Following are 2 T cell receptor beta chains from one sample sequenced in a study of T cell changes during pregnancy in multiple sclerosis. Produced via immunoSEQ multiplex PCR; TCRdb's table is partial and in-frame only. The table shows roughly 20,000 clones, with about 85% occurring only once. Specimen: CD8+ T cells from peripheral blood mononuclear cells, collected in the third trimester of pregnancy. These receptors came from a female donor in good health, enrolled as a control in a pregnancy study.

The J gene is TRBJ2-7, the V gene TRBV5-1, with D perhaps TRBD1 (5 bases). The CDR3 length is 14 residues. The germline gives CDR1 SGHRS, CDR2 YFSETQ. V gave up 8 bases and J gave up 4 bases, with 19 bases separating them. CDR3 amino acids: CASRPCQGCYEQYF. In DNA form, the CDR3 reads TGCGCCAGTCGCCCGTGCCAGGGTTGTTACGAGCAGTACTTC.

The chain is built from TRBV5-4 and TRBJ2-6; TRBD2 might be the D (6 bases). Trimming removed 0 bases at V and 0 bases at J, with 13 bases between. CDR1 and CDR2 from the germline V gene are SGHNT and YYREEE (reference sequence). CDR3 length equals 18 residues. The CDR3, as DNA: TGTGCCAGCAGCTTGGTCGCCCGGGACTTCTCTGGGGCCAACGTCCTGACTTTC. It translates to CASSLVARDFSGANVLTF.